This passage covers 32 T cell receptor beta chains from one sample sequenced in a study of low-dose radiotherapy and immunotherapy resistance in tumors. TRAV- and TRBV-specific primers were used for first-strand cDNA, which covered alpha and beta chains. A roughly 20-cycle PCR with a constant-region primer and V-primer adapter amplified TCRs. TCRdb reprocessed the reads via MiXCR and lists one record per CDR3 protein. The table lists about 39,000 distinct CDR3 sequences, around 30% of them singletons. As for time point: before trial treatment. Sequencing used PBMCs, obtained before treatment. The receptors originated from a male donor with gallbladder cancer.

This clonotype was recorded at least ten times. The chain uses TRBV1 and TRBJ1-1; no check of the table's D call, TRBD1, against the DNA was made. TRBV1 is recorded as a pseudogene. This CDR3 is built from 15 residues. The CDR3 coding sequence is TGCGCCAGCAGCCAGACTTGGGGGGCCGACACTGAAGCTTTCTTT. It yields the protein CASSQTWGADTEAFF.

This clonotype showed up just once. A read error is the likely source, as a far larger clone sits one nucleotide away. In nucleotides, the CDR3 is TGTGCCAGCAGTTCCAGACCCCGCGCGGGGTACAATGAGCAGTACTTC. Its protein is CASSSRPRAGYNEQYF. The V gene is TRBV27, the J gene TRBJ2-7; D perhaps matches TRBD2 (6 bases). V gave up 4 bases and J gave up 7 bases, with 23 bases separating them. The CDR3 consists of 16 residues. The germline CDR1 and CDR2 sequences are MNHEY and SMNVEV (reference sequence).

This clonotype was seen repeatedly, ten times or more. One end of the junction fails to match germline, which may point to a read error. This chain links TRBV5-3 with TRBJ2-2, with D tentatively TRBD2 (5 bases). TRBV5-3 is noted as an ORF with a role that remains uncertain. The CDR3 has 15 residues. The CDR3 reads CASSARGPNTGELFF. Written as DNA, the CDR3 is TGCGCCTCCTCCGCCCGGGGTCCGAACACCGGGGAGCTGTTTTTT.

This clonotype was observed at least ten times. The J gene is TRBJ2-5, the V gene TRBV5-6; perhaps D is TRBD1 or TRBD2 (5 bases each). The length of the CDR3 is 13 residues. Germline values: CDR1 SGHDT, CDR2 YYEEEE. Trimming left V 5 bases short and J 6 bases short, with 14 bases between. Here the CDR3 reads CASRSAEGKTQYF. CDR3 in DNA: TGTGCCAGCAGATCCGCCGAGGGGAAGACCCAGTACTTC.

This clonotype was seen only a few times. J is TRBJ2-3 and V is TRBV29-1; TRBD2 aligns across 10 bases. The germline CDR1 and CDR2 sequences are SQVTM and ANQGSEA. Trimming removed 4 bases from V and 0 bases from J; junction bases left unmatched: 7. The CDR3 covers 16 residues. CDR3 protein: CSVGAGGLGSTDTQYF. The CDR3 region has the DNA TGCAGCGTTGGAGCGGGGGGGCTTGGGAGCACAGATACGCAGTATTTT.

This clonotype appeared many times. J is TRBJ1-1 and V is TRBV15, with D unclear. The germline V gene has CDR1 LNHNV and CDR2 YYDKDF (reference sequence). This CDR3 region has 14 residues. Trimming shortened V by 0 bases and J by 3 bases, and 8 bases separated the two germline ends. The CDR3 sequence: CATSRDPTDTEAFF. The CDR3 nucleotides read TGTGCCACCAGCAGAGATCCCACGGACACTGAAGCTTTCTTT.

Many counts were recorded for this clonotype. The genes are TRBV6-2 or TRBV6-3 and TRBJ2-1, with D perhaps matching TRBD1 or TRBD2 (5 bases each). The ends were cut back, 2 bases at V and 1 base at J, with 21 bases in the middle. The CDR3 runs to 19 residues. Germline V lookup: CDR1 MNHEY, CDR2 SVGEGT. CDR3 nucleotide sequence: TGTGCCAGCAGTTACCCCTGGGGGAGAGGGGACCCATCCTACAATGAGCAGTTCTTC. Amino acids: CASSYPWGRGDPSYNEQFF.

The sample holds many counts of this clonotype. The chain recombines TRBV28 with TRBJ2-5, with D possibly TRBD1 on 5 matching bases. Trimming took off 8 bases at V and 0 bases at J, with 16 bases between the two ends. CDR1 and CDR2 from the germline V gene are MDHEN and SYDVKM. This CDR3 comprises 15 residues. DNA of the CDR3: TGTGCCAGCCGCTGGTTTCGGACAAACCAAGAGACCCAGTACTTC. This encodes CASRWFRTNQETQYF.

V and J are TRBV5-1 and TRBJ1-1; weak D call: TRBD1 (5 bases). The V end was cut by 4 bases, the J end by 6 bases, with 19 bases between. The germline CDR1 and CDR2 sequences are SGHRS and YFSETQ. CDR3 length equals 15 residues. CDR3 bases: TGCGCCAGCAGCACCCGCCGGGGGAAGGTGGCTGAAGCTTTCTTT. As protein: CASSTRRGKVAEAFF.

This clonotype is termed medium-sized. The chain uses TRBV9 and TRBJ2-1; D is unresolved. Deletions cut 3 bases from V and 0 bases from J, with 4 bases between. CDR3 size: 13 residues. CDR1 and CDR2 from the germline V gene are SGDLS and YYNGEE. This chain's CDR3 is CASSGPSYNEQFF. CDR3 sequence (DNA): TGTGCCAGCAGCGGGCCCTCCTACAATGAGCAGTTCTTC.

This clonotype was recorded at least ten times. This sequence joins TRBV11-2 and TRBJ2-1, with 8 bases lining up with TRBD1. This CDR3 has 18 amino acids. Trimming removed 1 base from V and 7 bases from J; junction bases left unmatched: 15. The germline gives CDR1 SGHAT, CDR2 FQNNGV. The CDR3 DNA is TGTGCCAGCAGCTTAGGAGAAGGGCCGGGACAGGCGGAGAATGAGCAGTTCTTC. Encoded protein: CASSLGEGPGQAENEQFF. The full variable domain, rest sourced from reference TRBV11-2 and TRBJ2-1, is EAGVAQSPRYKIIEKRQSVAFWCNPISGHATLYWYQQILGQGPKLLIQFQNNGVVDDSQLPKDRFSAERLKGVDSTLKIQPAKLEDSAVYLCASSLGEGPGQAENEQFFGPGTRLTVL.

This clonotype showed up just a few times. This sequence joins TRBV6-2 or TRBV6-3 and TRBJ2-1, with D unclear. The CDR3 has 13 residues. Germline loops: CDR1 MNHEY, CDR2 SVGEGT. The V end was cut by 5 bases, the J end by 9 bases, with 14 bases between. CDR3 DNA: TGTGCCAGCAGTATCAACCTGGGTGGTGAGCAGTTCTTC. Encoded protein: CASSINLGGEQFF.

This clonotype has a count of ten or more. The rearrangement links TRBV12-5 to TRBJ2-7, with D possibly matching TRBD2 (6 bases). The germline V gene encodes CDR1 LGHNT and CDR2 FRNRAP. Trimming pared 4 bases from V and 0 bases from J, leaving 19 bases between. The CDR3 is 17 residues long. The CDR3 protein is CASGSPLGGTRSYEQYF. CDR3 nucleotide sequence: TGTGCTAGTGGTTCCCCTCTTGGCGGGACCCGCTCCTACGAGCAGTACTTC.

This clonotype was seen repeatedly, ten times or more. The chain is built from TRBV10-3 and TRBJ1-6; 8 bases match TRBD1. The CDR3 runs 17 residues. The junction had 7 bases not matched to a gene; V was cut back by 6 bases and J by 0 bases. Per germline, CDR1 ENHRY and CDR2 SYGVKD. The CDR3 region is CAIRDPGTGSYNSPLHF. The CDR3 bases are TGTGCCATCAGAGACCCCGGGACAGGCTCCTATAATTCACCCCTCCACTTT.

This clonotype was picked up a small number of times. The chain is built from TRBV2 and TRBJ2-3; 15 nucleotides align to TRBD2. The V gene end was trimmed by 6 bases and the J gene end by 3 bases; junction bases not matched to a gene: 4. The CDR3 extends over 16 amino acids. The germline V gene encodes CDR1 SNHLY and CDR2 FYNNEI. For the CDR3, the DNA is TGTGCCAGCAGGAGGACTAGCGGGAGGGCGACAGATACGCAGTATTTT. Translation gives CASRRTSGRATDTQYF.

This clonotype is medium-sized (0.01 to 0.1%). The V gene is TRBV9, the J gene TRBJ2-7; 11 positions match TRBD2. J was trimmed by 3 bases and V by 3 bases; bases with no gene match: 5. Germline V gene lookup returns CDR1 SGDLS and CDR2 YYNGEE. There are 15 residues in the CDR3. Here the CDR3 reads CASSGGTSGLYEQYF. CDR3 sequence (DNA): TGTGCCAGCAGCGGAGGGACTAGCGGTCTCTACGAGCAGTACTTC.

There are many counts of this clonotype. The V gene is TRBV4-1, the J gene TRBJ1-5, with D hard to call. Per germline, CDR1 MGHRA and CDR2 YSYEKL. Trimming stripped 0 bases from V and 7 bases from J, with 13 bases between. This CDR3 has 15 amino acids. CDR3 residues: CASSQDIGNEQPQHF. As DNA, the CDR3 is TGCGCCAGCAGCCAAGATATAGGGAATGAACAGCCCCAGCATTTT.

CDR3 in amino acids: CASSPQYLGLAGGSDTQYF. The CDR3, as DNA: TGTGCCAGCAGCCCCCAATACCTAGGACTAGCGGGAGGGTCAGATACGCAGTATTTT. This chain connects TRBV3-1 to TRBJ2-3, with 15 bases identical to TRBD2. The CDR3 contains 19 residues. V lost 4 bases, J lost 4 bases, and 12 bases stayed unmatched. CDR1 and CDR2 (germline): LGHDT, YNNKEL (reference sequence).

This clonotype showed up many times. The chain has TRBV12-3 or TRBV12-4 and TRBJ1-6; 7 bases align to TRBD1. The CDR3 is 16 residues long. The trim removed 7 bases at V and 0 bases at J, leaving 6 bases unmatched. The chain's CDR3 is CASKEQGSSYNSPLHF. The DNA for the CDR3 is TGTGCCAGCAAAGAACAGGGGAGCTCCTATAATTCACCCCTCCACTTT.

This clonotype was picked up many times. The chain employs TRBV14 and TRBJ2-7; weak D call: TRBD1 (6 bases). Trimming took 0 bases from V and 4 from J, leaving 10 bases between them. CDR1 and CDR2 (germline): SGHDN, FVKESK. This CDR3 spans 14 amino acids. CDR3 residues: CASSQEIQGYEQYF. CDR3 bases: TGTGCCAGCAGCCAAGAGATACAGGGTTACGAGCAGTACTTC. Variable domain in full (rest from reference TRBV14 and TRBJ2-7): EAGVTQFPSHSVIEKGQTVTLRCDPISGHDNLYWYRRVMGKEIKFLLHFVKESKQDESGMPNNRFLAERTGGTYSTLKVQPAELEDSGVYFCASSQEIQGYEQYFGPGTRLTVT.

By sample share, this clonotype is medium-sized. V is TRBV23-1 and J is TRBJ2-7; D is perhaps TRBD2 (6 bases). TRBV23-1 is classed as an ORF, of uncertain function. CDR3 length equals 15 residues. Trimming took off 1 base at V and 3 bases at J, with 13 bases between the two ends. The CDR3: CASSQCWEANYEQYF. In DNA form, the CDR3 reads TGCGCCAGCAGTCAATGCTGGGAGGCAAACTACGAGCAGTACTTC.

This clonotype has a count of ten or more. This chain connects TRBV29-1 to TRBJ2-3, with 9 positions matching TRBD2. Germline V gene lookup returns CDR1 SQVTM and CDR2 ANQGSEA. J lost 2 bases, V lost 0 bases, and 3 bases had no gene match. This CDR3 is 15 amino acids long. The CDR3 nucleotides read TGCAGCGTTGAAGAACGCGGGAGGGACACAGATACGCAGTATTTT. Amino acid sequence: CSVEERGRDTDTQYF.

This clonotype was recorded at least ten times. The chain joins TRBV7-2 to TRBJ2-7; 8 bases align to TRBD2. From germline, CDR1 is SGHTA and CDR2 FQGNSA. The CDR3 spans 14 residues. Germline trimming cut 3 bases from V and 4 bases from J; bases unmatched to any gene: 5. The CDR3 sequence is CASSFGGAQYEQYF. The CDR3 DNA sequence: TGTGCCAGCAGCTTCGGGGGGGCTCAGTACGAGCAGTACTTC. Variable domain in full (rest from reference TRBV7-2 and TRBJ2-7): GAGVSQSPSNKVTEKGKDVELRCDPISGHTALYWYRQSLGQGLEFLIYFQGNSAPDKSGLPSDRFSAERTGGSVSTLTIQRTQQEDSAVYLCASSFGGAQYEQYFGPGTRLTVT.

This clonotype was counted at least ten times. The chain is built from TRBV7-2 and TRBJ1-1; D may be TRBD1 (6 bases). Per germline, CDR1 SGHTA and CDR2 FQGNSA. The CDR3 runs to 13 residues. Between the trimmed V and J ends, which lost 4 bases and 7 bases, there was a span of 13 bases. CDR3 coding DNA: TGTGCCAGCAGCTCCCACGGAGGGGGTGAAGCTTTCTTT. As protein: CASSSHGGGEAFF. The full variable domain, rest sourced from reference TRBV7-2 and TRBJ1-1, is GAGVSQSPSNKVTEKGKDVELRCDPISGHTALYWYRQSLGQGLEFLIYFQGNSAPDKSGLPSDRFSAERTGGSVSTLTIQRTQQEDSAVYLCASSSHGGGEAFFGQGTRLTVV.

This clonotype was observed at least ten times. The CDR3 sequence: CASSQGATPGLAILAKNIQYF. The DNA for the CDR3 is TGCGCCAGCAGCCAAGGGGCCACCCCGGGACTAGCGATTCTAGCCAAAAACATTCAGTACTTC. The chain carries TRBV4-1 and TRBJ2-4; 10 bases align to TRBD2. The germline gives CDR1 MGHRA, CDR2 YSYEKL. J gave up 0 bases and V 1 base, and 15 bases lay outside the gene matches. This CDR3 is 21 amino acids long.

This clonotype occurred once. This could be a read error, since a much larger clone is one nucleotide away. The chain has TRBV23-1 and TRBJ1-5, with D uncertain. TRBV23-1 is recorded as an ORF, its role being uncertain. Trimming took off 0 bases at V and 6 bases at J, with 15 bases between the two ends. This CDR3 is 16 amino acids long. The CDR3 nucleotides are TGCGCCAGCAGTCAATCGGTACAGTGGGCTTGTCAGCCCCAGCATTTT. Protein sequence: CASSQSVQWACQPQHF.

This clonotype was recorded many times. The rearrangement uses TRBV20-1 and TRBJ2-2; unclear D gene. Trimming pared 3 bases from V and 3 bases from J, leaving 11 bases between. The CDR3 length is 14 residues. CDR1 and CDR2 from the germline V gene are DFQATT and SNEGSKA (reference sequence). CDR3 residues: CSARGLGHTGELFF. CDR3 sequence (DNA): TGCAGTGCTAGGGGCCTCGGACACACCGGGGAGCTGTTTTTT.

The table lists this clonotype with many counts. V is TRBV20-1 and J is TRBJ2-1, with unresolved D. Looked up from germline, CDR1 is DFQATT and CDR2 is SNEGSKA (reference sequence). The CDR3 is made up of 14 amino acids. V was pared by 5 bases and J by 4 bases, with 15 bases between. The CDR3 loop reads CSAPRPGVYNEQFF. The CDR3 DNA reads TGCAGTGCTCCTCGCCCGGGCGTTTACAATGAGCAGTTCTTC.

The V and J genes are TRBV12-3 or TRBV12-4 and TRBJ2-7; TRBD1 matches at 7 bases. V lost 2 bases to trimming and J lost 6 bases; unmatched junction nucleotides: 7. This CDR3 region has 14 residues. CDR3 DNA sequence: TGTGCCAGCAGTTTATACCGACAGGGTTTCGAGCAGTACTTC. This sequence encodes CASSLYRQGFEQYF.

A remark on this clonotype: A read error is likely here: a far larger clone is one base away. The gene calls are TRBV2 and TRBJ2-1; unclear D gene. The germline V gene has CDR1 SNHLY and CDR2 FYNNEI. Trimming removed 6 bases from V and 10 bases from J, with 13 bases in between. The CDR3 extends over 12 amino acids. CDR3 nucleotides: TGTGCCAGCAGGCAGGTCTCCTACGAGCAGTTCTTC. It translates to CASRQVSYEQFF.

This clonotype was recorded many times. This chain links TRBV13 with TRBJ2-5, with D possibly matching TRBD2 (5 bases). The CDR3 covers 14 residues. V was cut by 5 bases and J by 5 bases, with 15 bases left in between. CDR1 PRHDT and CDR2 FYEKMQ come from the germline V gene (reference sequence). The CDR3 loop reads CASSPMRARETQYF. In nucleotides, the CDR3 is TGTGCCAGCAGCCCCATGCGGGCCAGGGAGACCCAGTACTTC.

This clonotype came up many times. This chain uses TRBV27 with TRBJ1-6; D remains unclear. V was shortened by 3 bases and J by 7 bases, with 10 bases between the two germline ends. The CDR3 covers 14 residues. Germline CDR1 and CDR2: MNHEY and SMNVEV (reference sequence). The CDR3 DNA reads TGTGCCAGCAGTTTTTGGGAGGGCAATTCACCCCTCCACTTT. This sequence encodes CASSFWEGNSPLHF.